The present T cell receptor beta chain was sequenced within a study of cytomegalovirus exposure and HLA in healthy donors. On the study more broadly: A data release that came early held roughly 90 million unique TCRs from HLA-typed donors.

CDR1 SGHRS and CDR2 YFSETQ come from the germline V gene. This CDR3 comprises 17 residues. The ends lost 4 bases at V and 0 bases at J; junction bases unmatched: 6. The study, taken as a whole, reports: Most likely, a cluster of highly shared sequence variants arose as a sequencing artifact.

Primers for the PCR totalled 60 Vbeta and 13 Jbeta. Measured with immunoSEQ multiplex PCR; TCRdb has only the in-frame clones, and not every one. The data contain 80,000 or so clones, around 9.1% of them singletons. With respect to this clone: As yet, its antigen is unknown.

The J gene is TRBJ1-6, the V gene TRBV5-1, with 8 nucleotides matching TRBD1. The sequencing sample was made of PBMCs. This TCR came from a man in his fifties or sixties in good health and CMV-seropositive. The CDR3 protein is CASSKQGGLSYNSPLHF. For the CDR3, the DNA is TGCGCCAGCAGCAAACAGGGGGGCCTCTCCTATAATTCACCCCTCCACTTT.